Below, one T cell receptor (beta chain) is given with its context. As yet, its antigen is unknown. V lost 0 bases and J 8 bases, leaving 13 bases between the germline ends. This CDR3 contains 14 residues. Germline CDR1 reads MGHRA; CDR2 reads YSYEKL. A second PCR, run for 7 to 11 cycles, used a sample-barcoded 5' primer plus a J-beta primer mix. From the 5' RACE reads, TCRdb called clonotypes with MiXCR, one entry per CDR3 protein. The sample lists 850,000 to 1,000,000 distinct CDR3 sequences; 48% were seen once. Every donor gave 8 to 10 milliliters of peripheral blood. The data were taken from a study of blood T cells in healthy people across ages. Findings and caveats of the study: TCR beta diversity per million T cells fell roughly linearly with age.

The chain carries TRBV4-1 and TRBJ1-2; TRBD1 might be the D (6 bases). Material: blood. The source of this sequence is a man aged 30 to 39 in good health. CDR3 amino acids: CASSQESGAEGYTF. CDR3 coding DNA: TGCGCCAGCAGCCAAGAGTCAGGGGCAGAAGGCTACACCTTC.